These T cell receptor beta chains were read from a single sample in a study of T cell changes during pregnancy in multiple sclerosis. Only in-frame clones appear in the TCRdb table, and some are missing; sequencing was by immunoSEQ multiplex PCR. Of tens of thousands of clones in the sample, approximately 92% were seen once. The input for sequencing was CD4+ T cells from peripheral blood mononuclear cells, taken in the second trimester of pregnancy. Source of these receptors: a female donor in good health, enrolled as a control in a pregnancy study. Each CDR3 is given without its conserved first and last residue.

J: TRBJ1-1
V: TRBV7-2
CDR3: ASSLVSAVPNTEAF

J: TRBJ2-2
V: TRBV5-3
CDR3: ARRTTHGTGELF

J: TRBJ2-2
V: TRBV19
CDR3: ASSIVRGYYTGELF

J: TRBJ1-2
V: TRBV7-9
CDR3: ASSSDRLLGGYT

J: TRBJ2-5
V: TRBV5-6
CDR3: ASSSPSTGAETQY

J: TRBJ2-1
V: TRBV10-3
CDR3: AISAENNNEQF

J: TRBJ2-7
V: TRBV18
CDR3: ASSPKQGGEQY

J: TRBJ2-5
V: TRBV6-5
CDR3: ASSYSYRGLQETQY

J: TRBJ2-7
V: TRBV7-2
CDR3: ASSSDYEQY

J: TRBJ2-1
V: TRBV18
CDR3: ASSPPGRGYNEQF

J: TRBJ2-7
V: TRBV11-2
CDR3: ASSLQTGTSGIVVDEQY

J: TRBJ2-2
V: TRBV9
CDR3: ASRAGGQVNTGELF

J: TRBJ1-1
V: TRBV2
CDR3: ASSEGAWDTEAF

J: TRBJ1-2
V: TRBV4-2
CDR3: ASSQDSVGYT

J: TRBJ2-1
V: TRBV4-3
CDR3: ASSPTSGSRNEQF

J: TRBJ1-1
V: TRBV10-3
CDR3: AIGTGLNTEAF

J: TRBJ1-1
V: TRBV27
CDR3: ASSHGLYRATEAF

J: TRBJ2-2
V: TRBV9
CDR3: ASSFTSGSAGITGELF

J: TRBJ2-1
V: TRBV6-1
CDR3: ASSESGPYNEQF

J: TRBJ1-1
V: TRBV28
CDR3: ASSFGGWENTEAF

J: TRBJ2-1
V: TRBV6-1
CDR3: ASRLASLSYNEQF

J: TRBJ2-5
V: TRBV9
CDR3: ASSVEDLTPGTQY

J: TRBJ2-5
V: TRBV6-8
CDR3: AEQQAEGGQETQY

J: TRBJ2-7
V: TRBV27
CDR3: ASRRGTASYEQY

J: TRBJ2-1
V: TRBV28
CDR3: ASRPPDGGGTYNEQF

J: TRBJ1-6
V: TRBV5-1
CDR3: ASSLWTGGDSPLH

J: TRBJ1-2
V: TRBV5-6
CDR3: ASSFPVRAGGYT

J: TRBJ1-6
V: TRBV1
CDR3: TSSQSTGTDNTNSPLH

J: TRBJ1-2
V: TRBV5-4
CDR3: ASSSTQGALYGYT

J: TRBJ2-1
V: TRBV7-3
CDR3: ASSPSGTYNEQF

J: TRBJ2-1
V: TRBV6-5
CDR3: ASSYSTTYNEQF

J: TRBJ2-1
V: TRBV6-1
CDR3: ASSGTRSKRGAKQF

J: TRBJ2-2
V: TRBV18
CDR3: ASSPQYTGELF

J: TRBJ2-1
V: TRBV27
CDR3: ASSFRGRGAGGKLGEQF

J: TRBJ2-3
V: TRBV11-2
CDR3: ASSNLLAGGTDTQY